Below, 23 T cell receptor beta chains from the same sample are listed, as sequenced in a study of response to subunit inactivated influenza vaccine. TCRdb itself ran the RT-PCR reads through MiXCR, one entry per CDR3 protein. The sample has roughly 620,000 distinct CDR3 sequences; about 10% are singletons. The sample was also reused in another study, on T cells expressing NK-cell markers. This second report adds: The authors generated TCR beta cDNA through 5'RACE template switching with UMIs.

Material: PBMCs from blood, obtained on the day of vaccination. Receptors originate from a man in his fifties who received an inactivated influenza vaccine.

This clonotype appeared a few times. V usage is TRBV27 and J usage is TRBJ2-7; 9 nucleotides line up with TRBD1. V shed 5 bases, J shed 7 bases, and the junction held 12 bases outside the gene matches. This CDR3 has 15 amino acids. Germline V gives CDR1 MNHEY, CDR2 SMNVEV (reference sequence). Written as DNA, the CDR3 is TGTGCCAGCAGTCTCTATTCCGGGACAGGGACGGAGCAGTACTTC. Amino acids: CASSLYSGTGTEQYF.

This clonotype came up many times. The V and J genes are TRBV5-6 and TRBJ2-4; TRBD2 might be the D (5 bases). The CDR3 is 12 residues long. Looked up from germline, CDR1 is SGHDT and CDR2 is YYEEEE. Trimming stripped 0 bases from V and 7 bases from J, with 5 bases between. The CDR3 loop is CASSLGGNIQYF. The CDR3 region has the DNA TGTGCCAGCAGCTTGGGCGGGAACATTCAGTACTTC.

The genes are TRBV27 and TRBJ2-1; TRBD1 agrees at 8 bases. J gave up 5 bases and V 3 bases, and 12 bases lay outside the gene matches. Germline V gene lookup returns CDR1 MNHEY and CDR2 SMNVEV (reference sequence). The CDR3 spans 17 residues. CDR3 nucleotides: TGTGCCAGCAGTTTCGGGCCCTTCTACAGGGGGAACAATGAGCAGTTCTTC. Translated, it gives CASSFGPFYRGNNEQFF.

This clonotype was counted many times. The chain uses TRBV5-5 and TRBJ1-2; D is perhaps TRBD1 (5 bases). CDR1 SGHKS and CDR2 YYEKEE come from the germline V gene (reference sequence). The V end lost 2 bases, the J end lost 0 bases, and 8 bases lay between the germline ends. The CDR3 extends over 14 amino acids. DNA for the CDR3: TGTGCCAGCAGCTTAAGACAGACTAACTATGGCTACACCTTC. Protein: CASSLRQTNYGYTF.

The V and J genes are TRBV5-1 and TRBJ2-1; D is perhaps TRBD1 or TRBD2 (5 bases each). Germline V gives CDR1 SGHRS, CDR2 YFSETQ. CDR3 length: 16 residues. V lost 0 bases, J lost 1 base, and 11 bases lay in between. CDR3 sequence: CASSLGGLNSYNEQFF. CDR3 bases: TGCGCCAGCAGCTTGGGGGGGTTGAATTCCTACAATGAGCAGTTCTTC.

Only a few counts were recorded for this clonotype. The chain recombines TRBV12-3 or TRBV12-4 with TRBJ2-2; D is possibly TRBD1 (6 bases). The length of the CDR3 is 15 residues. V gave up 4 bases and J gave up 6 bases, with 15 bases separating them. The CDR3 reads CASSSAQGLPGELFF. CDR3 nucleotides: TGTGCCAGCAGTTCTGCGCAGGGGCTGCCCGGGGAGCTGTTTTTT.

This clonotype showed up just a few times. This chain links TRBV28 with TRBJ2-3; D perhaps matches TRBD2 (6 bases). Germline CDR1 and CDR2: MDHEN and SYDVKM. This CDR3 is built from 14 residues. The germline V and J ends were trimmed by 5 bases and 2 bases, with 11 bases remaining between them. The CDR3, as DNA: TGTGCCAGCAGTGTGACTAGGCTCACAGATACGCAGTATTTT. Amino acid sequence: CASSVTRLTDTQYF. Looking up the rest from reference TRBV28 and TRBJ2-3 gives the full variable domain: DVKVTQSSRYLVKRTGEKVFLECVQDMDHENMFWYRQDPGLGLRLIYFSYDVKMKEKGDIPEGYSVSREKKERFSLILESASTNQTSMYLCASSVTRLTDTQYFGPGTRLTVL.

This clonotype has just one count. This chain uses TRBV15 with TRBJ2-4, with D maybe TRBD2 (5 bases). Trimming removed 2 bases at V and 0 bases at J, with 11 bases between. Per germline, CDR1 LNHNV and CDR2 YYDKDF (reference sequence). The length of the CDR3 is 16 residues. In DNA, the CDR3 is TGTGCCACCAGCAGACCGTCGGGGATAGCCAAAAACATTCAGTACTTC. This gives the protein CATSRPSGIAKNIQYF.

This clonotype was observed at least ten times. The chain has TRBV3-1 and TRBJ2-1; D ambiguous. Trimming took 4 bases from V and 6 from J, leaving 16 bases between them. Germline V gene data show CDR1 as LGHDT and CDR2 as YNNKEL (reference sequence). This CDR3 contains 15 residues. CDR3 nucleotides: TGTGCCAGCAGCCCATGGCGCCTGCCTGTCAATGAGCAGTTCTTC. This encodes CASSPWRLPVNEQFF.

The sample holds many counts of this clonotype. The genes are TRBV12-3 or TRBV12-4 and TRBJ1-1; 7 bases are a match to TRBD1. The V gene end was trimmed by 4 bases and the J gene end by 0 bases; junction bases not matched to a gene: 2. The CDR3 is 14 amino acids. The CDR3 is CASSWDSMNTEAFF. The CDR3, as DNA: TGTGCCAGCAGTTGGGACAGCATGAACACTGAAGCTTTCTTT.

This clonotype has only a few counts. The V and J genes are TRBV7-9 and TRBJ2-1, with TRBD2 identical over 14 bases. Germline assignment: CDR1 SEHNR and CDR2 FQNEAQ (reference sequence). The ends lost 4 bases at V and 14 bases at J; junction bases unmatched: 4. CDR3 length: 13 amino acids. CDR3 in DNA: TGTGCCAGCAGCTCCGGGACTAGCGGGAGAGAGTTCTTC. Translation: CASSSGTSGREFF.

Many counts were recorded for this clonotype. The V call is TRBV29-1, the J call TRBJ2-2; no firm D call. Trimming removed 4 bases at V and 4 bases at J, with 10 bases between. Germline loops: CDR1 SQVTM, CDR2 ANQGSEA. CDR3 size: 13 residues. CDR3 in DNA: TGCAGCGTTGCCCCGAGGAGCACCGGGGAGCTGTTTTTT. The encoded protein is CSVAPRSTGELFF.

Ten or more counts support this clonotype. The J gene is TRBJ1-5, the V gene TRBV5-1, with D possibly matching TRBD1 (5 bases). From germline, CDR1 is SGHRS and CDR2 YFSETQ. CDR3 length: 14 residues. V dropped 3 bases and J dropped 5 bases, with 12 bases sitting between them. The CDR3 DNA follows: TGCGCCAGCAGCTCCGGGACGGATCATCAGCCCCAGCATTTT. The encoded protein is CASSSGTDHQPQHF.

This clonotype has only a few counts. The chain recombines TRBV7-2 with TRBJ1-4, with 7 bases identical to TRBD1. The CDR3 spans 16 residues. Germline V CDR1 and CDR2: SGHTA, FQGNSA. Germline trimming cut 5 bases from V and 10 bases from J; bases unmatched to any gene: 16. The CDR3 coding sequence is TGTGCCAGCAGCATACTATCGGGACAGTTCGGTTCAAAACTGTTTTTT. Translating gives CASSILSGQFGSKLFF.

About this clonotype: Relative to the germline gene, one junction end is altered; a read error may explain this. The chain is built from TRBV10-3 and TRBJ2-2; perhaps TRBD1 as D (7 bases). Germline V gene data show CDR1 as ENHRY and CDR2 as SYGVKD. The CDR3 totals 14 residues. In DNA form, the CDR3 reads TGTGCCATCAGCCTCGGAGGGGGCACCGGGGAGTTGTTTTTT. Translated, it gives CAISLGGGTGELFF.

In this sample, this clonotype turned up many times. V and J are TRBV12-3 or TRBV12-4 and TRBJ2-2; TRBD2 matches at 8 bases. With V trimmed by 5 bases and J by 5 bases, 7 bases remained unmatched. The CDR3 contains 15 residues. The chain's CDR3 is CASSLPGLVTGELFF. For the CDR3, the DNA is TGTGCCAGCAGTCTTCCGGGACTAGTAACCGGGGAGCTGTTTTTT.

This clonotype occurred a few times. The V and J genes are TRBV27 and TRBJ1-2; possibly TRBD1 for D (5 bases). Trimming stripped 6 bases from V and 5 bases from J, with 13 bases between. The CDR3 sequence is 13 residues long. In germline, CDR1 is MNHEY, CDR2 SMNVEV (reference sequence). CDR3 amino acids: CASRGGRQYGYTF. CDR3 in DNA: TGTGCCAGCAGGGGGGGACGGCAGTATGGCTACACCTTC.

This clonotype was counted between two and nine times. The gene calls are TRBV3-1 and TRBJ2-7, with 9 bases identical to TRBD1. The CDR3 spans 13 residues. Germline V lookup: CDR1 LGHDT, CDR2 YNNKEL (reference sequence). The junction had 2 bases not matched to a gene; V was cut back by 4 bases and J by 4 bases. The CDR3 loop is CASSRTGVYEQYF. CDR3 DNA: TGTGCCAGCAGCCGGACAGGGGTATACGAGCAGTACTTC.

The chain employs TRBV29-1 and TRBJ1-2, with a tentative D call TRBD1 (5 bases). The CDR3 is 13 residues long. CDR1 and CDR2 (germline): SQVTM, ANQGSEA. The V end was cut by 4 bases, the J end by 4 bases, with 13 bases between. CDR3 sequence (DNA): TGCAGCGTTGTTGGGGGGATCGGCTATGGCTACACCTTC. Protein sequence: CSVVGGIGYGYTF.

For this clonotype: One end of the junction fails to match germline, which may point to a read error. The V and J genes are TRBV10-3 and TRBJ1-2; possibly TRBD1 for D (6 bases). Germline CDR1 is ENHRY and CDR2 is SYGVKD. This CDR3 spans 19 amino acids. Here the CDR3 reads CAIREWLIGGPVEYYGYTF. CDR3 DNA sequence: TGTGCCATCAGGGAGTGGCTGATTGGGGGGCCCGTCGAATACTATGGCTACACCTTC.

This clonotype has just a few counts. This chain joins TRBV20-1 and TRBJ2-3, with no clear D. V gave up 6 bases and J gave up 0 bases, with 16 bases separating them. The CDR3 contains 15 residues. Per the germline V gene, CDR1 is DFQATT and CDR2 is SNEGSKA (reference sequence). For the CDR3, the DNA is TGCAGTGCCTTCGGACCATTTTCTAGCACAGATACGCAGTATTTT. It specifies CSAFGPFSSTDTQYF.

The genes are TRBV3-1 and TRBJ1-5, with D possibly TRBD1 on 5 matching bases. V lost 2 bases, J lost 4 bases, and 12 bases lay in between. The CDR3 has 15 residues. The V gene's germline CDR1 is LGHDT and CDR2 YNNKEL (reference sequence). For the CDR3, the DNA is TGTGCCAGCAGCCAATACGGGGCGATGAATCAGCCCCAGCATTTT. This sequence encodes CASSQYGAMNQPQHF.

This chain uses TRBV4-2 with TRBJ2-5; TRBD1 aligns across 7 bases. Germline lookup yields CDR1 LGHNA and CDR2 YNFKEQ. V lost 4 bases and J lost 3; bases outside the gene matches: 8. The CDR3 consists of 15 residues. As DNA, the CDR3 is TGTGCCAGCAGCCGTAACAGGGGCAATGAAGAGACCCAGTACTTC. Translated, it gives CASSRNRGNEETQYF.